This TCR beta chain derives from a study of cytomegalovirus exposure and HLA in healthy donors. Study-wide results and limits: Accurate predictions that matched the HLA-A and HLA-B alleles of most subjects were reportedly made from TCR beta sequences. Reportedly, diagnosis of cytomegalovirus status by the classifier showed high specificity and sensitivity.

About this clone itself: Its specificity is unknown.

The V gene's germline CDR1 is SEHNR and CDR2 FQNEAQ (reference sequence). This CDR3 comprises 14 residues. Unmatched junction bases numbered 11, after V lost 5 bases and J lost 10 bases. Each donor's status was that of a healthy bone marrow donor. Nominally healthy donors provided the samples, though records likely missed some immune exposures. The PCR ran on 60 Vbeta and 13 Jbeta primers. TCRdb's copy holds only in-frame clones and misses some; the assay was immunoSEQ multiplex PCR. Among approximately 100,000 clones, 60% to 75% were seen once, and the ten largest hold less than 11%. This sequence was found in a man aged 45-60 years in good health and CMV-seronegative. Specimen: PBMCs. This chain links TRBV7-9 with TRBJ2-1; 7 nucleotides match TRBD1. CDR3: CASSPGAGGQEQFF. The CDR3 nucleotides read TGTGCCAGCAGCCCCGGGGCAGGGGGACAAGAGCAGTTCTTC. Based on the CDR3 plus reference TRBV7-9 and TRBJ2-1, the full variable domain is DTGVSQNPRHKITKRGQNVTFRCDPISEHNRLYWYRQTLGQGPEFLTYFQNEAQLEKSRLLSDRFSAERPKGSFSTLEIQRTEQGDSAMYLCASSPGAGGQEQFFGPGTRLTVL.